One and the same sample provided the 18 T cell receptor beta chains below, sequenced in a study of cytomegalovirus exposure and HLA in healthy donors. Primers included in the PCR were 60 Vbeta and 13 Jbeta primers. Clones were read by immunoSEQ multiplex PCR, and TCRdb kept only the in-frame ones, dropping some. The sample has 140,000 to 150,000 clones, roughly 80% seen once. Sequences were obtained from PBMCs. The source is a woman in her twenties or thirties in good health and CMV-seronegative.

The sample holds a few counts of this clone. The gene calls are TRBV7-9 and TRBJ2-2, with D maybe TRBD2 (5 bases). Germline lookup yields CDR1 SEHNR and CDR2 FQNEAQ (reference sequence). Trimming took off 3 bases at V and 3 bases at J, with 8 bases between the two ends. The CDR3 has 14 amino acids. CDR3 sequence (DNA): TGTGCCAGCAGCTTGGGAGAATACACCGGGGAGCTGTTTTTT. It encodes CASSLGEYTGELFF.

The chain employs TRBV5-4 and TRBJ1-1, with D possibly being TRBD1 (6 bases). V lost 2 bases, J lost 7 bases, and 9 bases lay in between. The CDR3 sequence is 12 residues long. Germline V gene data show CDR1 as SGHNT and CDR2 as YYREEE (reference sequence). The CDR3 sequence is CASSLQGDEAFF. The CDR3 nucleotides are TGTGCCAGCAGCTTACAGGGAGATGAAGCTTTCTTT.

V gene TRBV7-9 combines with J gene TRBJ2-5; the match to TRBD2 covers 7 bases. The J call may be wrong; the DNA end is better matched by TRBJ2-7. Germline values: CDR1 SEHNR, CDR2 FQNEAQ (reference sequence). This CDR3 is built from 17 residues. For the CDR3, the DNA is TGTGCCAGCAGCTCAGTGGCCGGGAGGAAGCTCTCCTACGAGCAGTACTTC. Its protein is CASSSVAGRKLSYEQYF.

The chain combines TRBV27 with TRBJ1-4; 10 nucleotides align to TRBD1. CDR1 is MNHEY and CDR2 is SMNVEV in the germline V gene (reference sequence). The CDR3 sequence is 19 residues long. V was clipped by 6 bases and J by 4 bases; unmatched bases: 17. For the CDR3, the DNA is TGTGCCAGCAGCCGGGGAAGGACAGGGGGTTTGTCCTATAATGAAAAACTGTTTTTT. Translated: CASSRGRTGGLSYNEKLFF.

In the case of this clone: Other DNA sequences within the sample encode an identical CDR3. The chain links TRBV7-9 to TRBJ1-2, with 7 nucleotides matching TRBD1. V lost 1 base, J lost 8 bases, and 4 bases stayed unmatched. The CDR3 covers 13 residues. Germline V gene data show CDR1 as SEHNR and CDR2 as FQNEAQ (reference sequence). The CDR3 protein is CASSLGTGGGYTF. In nucleotides, the CDR3 is TGTGCCAGCAGCTTAGGGACAGGCGGGGGCTACACCTTC.

The chain uses TRBV10-3 and TRBJ2-1; 10 nucleotides align to TRBD2. The junction had 3 bases not matched to a gene; V was cut back by 8 bases and J by 5 bases. Germline values: CDR1 ENHRY, CDR2 SYGVKD. The CDR3 is 13 residues long. The CDR3, as DNA: TGTGCCATCGGGCTAGCGGGGGACAATGAGCAGTTCTTC. This encodes CAIGLAGDNEQFF.

J is TRBJ2-1 and V is TRBV5-6; D call uncertain. Germline-derived CDR1 and CDR2 are SGHDT and YYEEEE. V lost 4 bases and J lost 5, with 4 bases in between. This CDR3 has 11 residues. CDR3 DNA: TGTGCCAGCAGCGCGGACAATGAGCAGTTCTTC. Protein sequence: CASSADNEQFF.

This chain links TRBV27 with TRBJ1-6, with TRBD1 as a possible D gene (6 bases). Germline V gives CDR1 MNHEY, CDR2 SMNVEV (reference sequence). Trimming removed 6 bases from V and 10 bases from J, with 13 bases in between. The CDR3 runs to 13 residues. CDR3 DNA sequence: TGTGCCAGCAGGTTTACAGGGATATCACCCCTCCACTTT. Amino acids: CASRFTGISPLHF.

The chain has TRBV2 and TRBJ1-1; 12 bases line up with TRBD1. J lost 2 bases, V lost 8 bases, and 9 bases had no gene match. The CDR3 totals 16 residues. The germline CDR1 and CDR2 sequences are SNHLY and FYNNEI. The CDR3 sequence is CASPPGTGGANTEAFF. The CDR3, as DNA: TGTGCCAGCCCACCCGGGACAGGGGGCGCAAACACTGAAGCTTTCTTT.

The V and J genes are TRBV4-1 and TRBJ2-2; 9 bases match TRBD2. V lost 0 bases to trimming and J lost 7 bases; unmatched junction nucleotides: 15. CDR1 is MGHRA and CDR2 is YSYEKL in the germline V gene. The CDR3 consists of 19 residues. CDR3 region: CASSQDLELAGRVGGELFF. CDR3 nucleotides: TGCGCCAGCAGCCAAGATTTGGAGCTAGCGGGACGTGTGGGCGGGGAGCTGTTTTTT.

The chain uses TRBV5-4 and TRBJ2-1, with D uncertain. Trimming left V 5 bases short and J 3 bases short, with 12 bases between. This CDR3 region has 14 residues. The germline CDR1 and CDR2 sequences are SGHNT and YYREEE (reference sequence). In DNA, the CDR3 is TGTGCCAGCAGAAGAGACTTACTCTACAATGAGCAGTTCTTC. Its protein is CASRRDLLYNEQFF.

Only one count was recorded for this clone. The V and J genes are TRBV28 and TRBJ1-2; 8 bases are a match to TRBD1. After removal of 11 bases from V and 8 bases from J, the junction contained 10 bases not matched to a gene. There are 12 residues in the CDR3. CDR1 is MDHEN, CDR2 SYDVKM, per germline. The CDR3 DNA is TGTGCCGGGACAGGCGGTCGGAGGGGCTACACCTTC. Encoded protein: CAGTGGRRGYTF.

The chain combines TRBV2 with TRBJ2-7; the D gene is possibly TRBD1 (7 bases). Looked up from germline, CDR1 is SNHLY and CDR2 is FYNNEI. The CDR3 extends over 12 amino acids. Trimming stripped 7 bases from V and 6 bases from J, with 13 bases between. The CDR3 region has the DNA TGTGCCAGCAACTCAGGGGGGAGCGAGCAGTACTTC. Amino acid sequence: CASNSGGSEQYF.

The chain is built from TRBV19 and TRBJ2-6; 9 bases match TRBD1. The CDR3 consists of 17 residues. Germline lookup yields CDR1 LNHDA and CDR2 SQIVND (reference sequence). V lost 5 bases and J lost 4; bases outside the gene matches: 9. The CDR3 DNA reads as TGTGCCAGTAGTTCCAAACAGGGGGCTATGGGGGCCAACGTCCTGACTTTC. This encodes CASSSKQGAMGANVLTF.

This chain joins TRBV27 and TRBJ1-5; 7 bases align to TRBD1. This CDR3 comprises 18 residues. V lost 4 bases, J lost 5 bases, and 17 bases stayed unmatched. Germline V gene sequence: CDR1 MNHEY, CDR2 SMNVEV (reference sequence). CDR3 loop: CASSSTGVYGSRDQPQHF. CDR3 DNA sequence: TGTGCCAGCAGTTCCACAGGGGTATACGGATCACGCGATCAGCCCCAGCATTTT.

This clone was seen just once. V usage is TRBV5-1 and J usage is TRBJ2-1; TRBD2 is a possible D gene (6 bases). This CDR3 region has 16 residues. V gave up 0 bases and J gave up 8 bases, with 18 bases separating them. CDR1 is SGHRS and CDR2 is YFSETQ in the germline V gene. CDR3 residues: CASSLGPAGGADEQFF. CDR3 DNA: TGCGCCAGCAGCTTGGGGCCGGCGGGCGGGGCCGATGAGCAGTTCTTC.

This clone was seen a few times. This chain uses TRBV5-6 with TRBJ2-3; 8 nucleotides agree with TRBD2. The germline CDR1 and CDR2 sequences are SGHDT and YYEEEE. The CDR3 is 16 residues long. V shed 0 bases and J 0 bases; nucleotides not matched to a gene: 3. In DNA, the CDR3 is TGTGCCAGCAGCTTGGGTAGCGGGGTTAGCACAGATACGCAGTATTTT. The encoded protein is CASSLGSGVSTDTQYF.

The chain has TRBV5-1 and TRBJ1-1; no clear D gene. Trimming cost V 1 base and J 1 base, with 11 bases left between them. The germline CDR1 and CDR2 sequences are SGHRS and YFSETQ. The CDR3 consists of 15 residues. The CDR3 is CASSLSAVRNTEAFF. The CDR3 DNA is TGCGCCAGCAGCTTGTCAGCGGTTAGGAACACTGAAGCTTTCTTT.